This TCR beta chain was sequenced during a study of graft-versus-host responses after intestinal transplantation. Study overall: The whole recipient group had anti-thymocyte globulin induction followed by tacrolimus and steroids for approximately three years.

Some clones are missing from TCRdb's copy, which holds only in-frame ones; the method was immunoSEQ multiplex PCR. The sample shows tens of thousands of clones, around 95% of them seen only once. Study conclusions and caveats: GvH clones appeared in recipient marrow, some first in ileum or blood. Circulating GvH clones peaking coincided with falling HvG clones soon after transplant.

CDR1 is SSHAT and CDR2 is FNYEAQ in the germline V gene (reference sequence). This CDR3 has 15 amino acids. Of note for this clone: Its antigen is as yet unknown. Its ends do not fully match the called genes, so a read error is possible.

The rearrangement joins TRBV7-7 to TRBJ2-7; TRBD1 aligns across 7 bases. The sequence came from a human patient who received an intestinal transplant, so some T cells may come from the graft donor. Sequenced material: PBMCs, taken 16 days after intestinal transplant. The CDR3 DNA is TGTGCCAGCAGCTTAACCGGGACAGCCTCTTACGACCAGTACTTC. It codes for CASSLTGTASYDQYF.